These 19 T cell receptor beta chains were sequenced from one sample in a study of control samples from healthy donors and cancer patients. TCRdb keeps only in-frame clones here, not all; method: immunoSEQ multiplex PCR. The table includes tens of thousands of clones, roughly 90% detected once. The sequenced material came from blood. These receptors were taken from a man in his fifties or sixties in good health.

The rearrangement uses TRBV6-6 and TRBJ2-1, with 9 bases aligning to TRBD1. This CDR3 has 15 amino acids. V lost 6 bases to trimming and J lost 1 base; unmatched junction nucleotides: 4. Germline V gene sequence: CDR1 MNHNY, CDR2 SVGAGI (reference sequence). CDR3 in amino acids: CASSRQGGSYNEQFF. As DNA, the CDR3 is TGTGCCAGCAGCCGACAGGGGGGATCCTACAATGAGCAGTTCTTC.

The V gene is TRBV9, the J gene TRBJ2-7; 12 bases map to TRBD1. Germline V lookup: CDR1 SGDLS, CDR2 YYNGEE. V lost 4 bases, J lost 4 bases, and 6 bases stayed unmatched. The CDR3 runs to 15 residues. This chain's CDR3 is CASSPRDRGPYEQYF. The CDR3 DNA reads as TGTGCCAGCAGCCCCCGGGACAGGGGGCCGTACGAGCAGTACTTC. The full variable domain, with the rest looked up from reference TRBV9 and TRBJ2-7, is DSGVTQTPKHLITATGQRVTLRCSPRSGDLSVYWYQQSLDQGLQFLIQYYNGEERAKGNILERFSAQQFPDLHSELNLSSLELGDSALYFCASSPRDRGPYEQYFGPGTRLTVT.

The CDR3 DNA is TGTGCCAGCACCGAGGGAGGAGACCAAGAGACCCAGTACTTC. The encoded protein is CASTEGGDQETQYF. The chain joins TRBV27 to TRBJ2-5; tentatively, D is TRBD2 (6 bases). CDR3 size: 14 residues. Germline CDR1 is MNHEY and CDR2 is SMNVEV (reference sequence). Trimming took 7 bases from V and 0 from J, leaving 12 bases between them.

The genes are TRBV5-6 and TRBJ1-6, with D unclear. Trimming removed 4 bases at V and 11 bases at J, with 22 bases between. The CDR3 runs 16 residues. The V gene's germline CDR1 is SGHDT and CDR2 YYEEEE. CDR3 amino acids: CASSPWPGPGGAPLHF. Written as DNA, the CDR3 is TGTGCCAGCAGCCCCTGGCCGGGTCCCGGAGGTGCACCCCTCCACTTT.

In its sample, this clone was seen a few times. The chain recombines TRBV11-2 with TRBJ2-1; D gene uncertain. Germline V lookup: CDR1 SGHAT, CDR2 FQNNGV. The V and J ends lost 2 bases and 3 bases respectively, with 8 bases between them. The CDR3 contains 14 residues. CDR3 nucleotide sequence: TGTGCCAGCAGCTTACTGCGCGGCTACAATGAGCAGTTCTTC. Encoded protein: CASSLLRGYNEQFF.

This clone showed up just a few times. Here the CDR3 reads CASSQGTEYWGTEAFF. The DNA for the CDR3 is TGTGCCAGCAGCCAAGGGACTGAGTATTGGGGCACTGAAGCTTTCTTT. This chain uses TRBV14 with TRBJ1-1; D is undetermined. CDR1 is SGHDN, CDR2 FVKESK, per germline. The CDR3 consists of 16 residues. V gave up 1 base and J gave up 4 bases, with 16 bases separating them.

This chain uses TRBV7-9 with TRBJ2-7, with a tentative D call TRBD1 (5 bases). Germline values: CDR1 SEHNR, CDR2 FQNEAQ (reference sequence). With 2 bases removed from V and 3 bases from J, the gap between germline ends came to 11 bases. The CDR3 contains 14 residues. The CDR3 DNA follows: TGTGCCAGCAGCTTACAGGGCTTCAACTACGAGCAGTACTTC. It codes for CASSLQGFNYEQYF.

The chain joins TRBV10-3 to TRBJ2-3; a weak D match, TRBD2 (7 bases). The CDR3 runs to 14 residues. The V gene lost 0 bases and the J gene lost 5 bases, with 9 bases spanning the gap. Germline lookup yields CDR1 ENHRY and CDR2 SYGVKD. The CDR3 protein is CAISESGGLDTQYF. The CDR3 DNA is TGTGCCATCAGTGAGTCCGGGGGGCTAGATACGCAGTATTTT.

This chain joins TRBV30 and TRBJ1-2; no firm D call. Trimming took off 3 bases at V and 0 bases at J, with 8 bases between the two ends. The germline V gene encodes CDR1 GTSNPN and CDR2 SVGIG (reference sequence). This CDR3 comprises 13 residues. CDR3 amino acids: CAWRVGSNYGYTF. CDR3 DNA: TGTGCCTGGAGGGTAGGCTCTAACTATGGCTACACCTTC. The entire variable domain, with the rest obtained from reference TRBV30 and TRBJ1-2, is as follows: SQTIHQWPATLVQPVGSPLSLECTVEGTSNPNLYWYRQAAGRGLQLLFYSVGIGQISSEVPQNLSASRPQDRQFILSSKKLLLSDSGFYLCAWRVGSNYGYTFGSGTRLTVV.

The rearrangement links TRBV6-1 to TRBJ2-7, with 7 bases that match TRBD1. Germline assignment: CDR1 MNHNS and CDR2 SASEGT. Germline trimming cut 4 bases from V and 4 bases from J; bases unmatched to any gene: 13. This CDR3 region has 16 residues. This chain's CDR3 is CASSVIQGEIGYEQYF. CDR3 bases: TGTGCCAGCAGTGTAATTCAGGGGGAAATTGGATACGAGCAGTACTTC.

The chain uses TRBV19 and TRBJ2-5; D tentatively fits TRBD1 or TRBD2 (7 bases each). The CDR3 has 15 amino acids. Germline CDR1 reads LNHDA; CDR2 reads SQIVND (reference sequence). Trimming took 4 bases from V and 3 from J, leaving 15 bases between them. CDR3 region: CASSTPSGGEETQYF. The CDR3 DNA reads TGTGCCAGTAGTACACCATCAGGGGGGGAAGAGACCCAGTACTTC.

The chain is built from TRBV7-9 and TRBJ2-2; no definite D call. The length of the CDR3 is 10 residues. Trimming took off 7 bases at V and 9 bases at J, with 6 bases between the two ends. Germline V gene lookup returns CDR1 SEHNR and CDR2 FQNEAQ (reference sequence). The CDR3 is CASNNRELFF. CDR3 in DNA: TGTGCCAGCAACAACAGGGAGCTGTTTTTT.

Only a few counts were recorded for this clone. The chain joins TRBV7-8 to TRBJ1-4, with no clear D. Trimming shortened V by 5 bases and J by 5 bases, and 18 bases separated the two germline ends. Germline lookup yields CDR1 SGHVS and CDR2 FQNEAQ. The CDR3 runs 16 residues. The CDR3 sequence is CASSRDRAATNEKLFF. In DNA form, the CDR3 reads TGTGCCAGCAGCCGAGACCGGGCAGCCACAAATGAAAAACTGTTTTTT.

The V call is TRBV27, the J call TRBJ2-3; D may be TRBD2 (7 bases). The CDR3 spans 16 residues. Germline lookup yields CDR1 MNHEY and CDR2 SMNVEV (reference sequence). Trimming pared 1 base from V and 3 bases from J, leaving 14 bases between. This chain's CDR3 is CASSLFGGAETDTQYF. In nucleotides, the CDR3 is TGTGCCAGCAGTTTATTTGGGGGGGCGGAAACAGATACGCAGTATTTT.

This chain connects TRBV11-2 to TRBJ2-5; 8 nucleotides align to TRBD1. The J segment lost 4 bases and the V segment lost 5 bases, leaving 3 bases of the junction unmatched. The CDR3 extends over 13 amino acids. Germline V CDR1 and CDR2: SGHAT, FQNNGV. The CDR3 DNA is TGTGCCAGCAGCCGAGGACAGGGAGAGACCCAGTACTTC. The encoded protein is CASSRGQGETQYF.

This clone was recorded once. The gene calls are TRBV6-5 and TRBJ1-1; possible D gene TRBD1, 5 bases. The V and J ends lost 6 bases and 4 bases respectively, with 15 bases between them. Per germline, CDR1 MNHEY and CDR2 SVGAGI. CDR3 length equals 14 residues. This CDR3 is CASRAAEGATEAFF. The DNA of the CDR3 is TGTGCCAGCAGGGCCGCCGAAGGGGCCACTGAAGCTTTCTTT.

This chain connects TRBV3-1 (or the pseudogene TRBV3-2) to TRBJ2-2; possibly TRBD1 or TRBD2 for D (5 bases each). The V end was cut by 5 bases, the J end by 1 base, with 11 bases between. This CDR3 is built from 15 residues. Germline-derived CDR1 and CDR2 are LGHDT and YNNKEL (reference sequence). For the CDR3, the DNA is TGTGCCAGCAGCTTTCGGGGCCTGAACACCGGGGAGCTGTTTTTT. It yields the protein CASSFRGLNTGELFF.

The chain employs TRBV7-9 and TRBJ1-2; D is perhaps TRBD1 (5 bases). Per germline, CDR1 SEHNR and CDR2 FQNEAQ (reference sequence). The V gene lost 4 bases and the J gene lost 8 bases, with 14 bases spanning the gap. The CDR3 contains 13 residues. The CDR3 loop reads CASSSGGEKGYTF. Here the CDR3 DNA reads TGTGCCAGCAGCTCCGGGGGGGAGAAAGGCTACACCTTC.

The V call is TRBV2, the J call TRBJ1-4; a weak D match, TRBD1 (6 bases). This CDR3 spans 12 amino acids. Germline V gene lookup returns CDR1 SNHLY and CDR2 FYNNEI. Trimming stripped 6 bases from V and 8 bases from J, with 10 bases between. The CDR3 loop is CASSRGGEKLFF. DNA of the CDR3: TGTGCCAGCAGCAGGGGCGGGGAAAAACTGTTTTTT.